This T cell receptor (beta chain) was documented in a study of tumor and adjacent non-tumor tissue in lung cancer. Study information: The cohort had roughly 11 adenocarcinoma, 2 squamous cell and 1 small cell patients. Aged roughly 30 to 85 years, patients included 10 men and a handful of women with stage I to III disease.

The germline V gene encodes CDR1 MDHEN and CDR2 SYDVKM. This CDR3 has 14 amino acids. The table lists this clonotype with a count of one. Its specificity is not known. Its ends do not fully match the called genes, so a read error is possible. TCRbeta libraries were built with three rounds of nested PCR, modified from ARM-PCR. TCRdb used MiXCR to reprocess the multiplex PCR reads, holding one entry per CDR3 protein. The data show fewer than 130,000 distinct CDR3 sequences, with approximately 80% seen just once and approximately 22% held by the top ten. Whole-study results and caveats: Tumor tissue had significantly higher TCR diversity than normal lung.

RNA was extracted from bulk tissue without any cell sorting. Between August and November 2014, newly diagnosed, chemotherapy-naive lung cancer patients underwent thoracic surgery in China. This receptor was taken from a man in his 70s with non-small cell lung cancer. The V gene is TRBV28, the J gene TRBJ2-2; 12 nucleotides line up with TRBD2. The sample was lung tumor tissue. The DNA of the CDR3 is TGTGCCAGTAGTCCTAGCGGGAGGGTCGGGGATCTGTTTTTT. This encodes CASSPSGRVGDLFF.